Here is one T cell receptor (beta chain) with its context. The data are from a study of CD8 T cells in Susac syndrome. In the study overall: The Susac syndrome patients were therapy-naive, on corticosteroids, or on intravenous immunoglobulin alone at blood draw.

Deletions cut 0 bases from V and 0 bases from J, with 11 bases between. Per the germline V gene, CDR1 is SGHDT and CDR2 is YYEEEE. The length of the CDR3 is 16 residues. RNA amounts of roughly 0.45 to 1 ug underwent reverse transcription with random hexamers. TCRdb passed the immunoSEQ multiplex PCR reads through MiXCR, listing each CDR3 protein once. The profile shows around 170,000 distinct CDR3 sequences, about 96% of them singletons. The specimen was CD4+ T cells from PBMCs. This clonotype was sampled from a human donor with Susac syndrome. The chain uses TRBV5-6 and TRBJ2-3; D unresolved. This CDR3 is CASSLALPYSTDTQYF. The CDR3 DNA reads TGTGCCAGCAGCTTGGCCCTCCCTTACAGCACAGATACGCAGTATTTT.